Shown below are 25 T cell receptor beta chains from a single sample sequenced in a study of early T cells in non-severe SARS-CoV-2 infection. TCRdb passed the 5' RACE reads through MiXCR, listing each CDR3 protein once. In the table there are some 100,000 distinct CDR3 sequences, under 15% of which are singletons. Source material: whole blood. The receptors derive from an adult who was a healthcare worker with PCR-confirmed SARS-CoV-2 infection or an uninfected control (not recorded which).

This chain links TRBV20-1 with TRBJ1-2; D is unclear. The CDR3 consists of 13 residues. The V end lost 3 bases, the J end lost 3 bases, and 11 bases lay between the germline ends. Germline CDR1 DFQATT, CDR2 SNEGSKA (reference sequence). Here the CDR3 reads CSASLDGDYGYTF. The CDR3 coding sequence is TGCAGTGCTAGTTTGGACGGAGACTATGGCTACACCTTC.

This clonotype was seen only a few times. V gene TRBV19 combines with J gene TRBJ1-5, with TRBD1 identical over 12 bases. The germline V gene has CDR1 LNHDA and CDR2 SQIVND (reference sequence). This CDR3 is 15 amino acids long. With V trimmed by 4 bases and J by 7 bases, 5 bases remained unmatched. The CDR3 here is CASSTGQGARQPQHF. The CDR3 DNA reads as TGTGCCAGTAGTACGGGACAGGGGGCAAGGCAGCCCCAGCATTTT.

On this clonotype itself: A read error may produce the germline difference seen at one junction end. The J gene is TRBJ1-4, the V gene TRBV12-3 or TRBV12-4; TRBD1 is a possible D gene (5 bases). This CDR3 has 15 amino acids. CDR3: CASSFPGTTNEILFF. CDR3 DNA: TGTGCCAGCAGTTTTCCGGGGACCACTAATGAAATACTGTTTTTT.

This clonotype showed up just a few times. The genes are TRBV23-1 and TRBJ2-5; no definite D call. TRBV23-1 is an open reading frame, and its role is uncertain. The V end lost 7 bases, the J end lost 4 bases, and 13 bases lay between the germline ends. CDR3 length equals 13 residues. The CDR3 is CASIYGGRETQYF. CDR3 DNA: TGCGCCAGCATTTATGGTGGGCGAGAGACCCAGTACTTC.

The chain links TRBV6-5 to TRBJ1-1; 8 bases fit TRBD1. The CDR3 is 13 amino acids. Germline V gene lookup returns CDR1 MNHEY and CDR2 SVGAGI. The V gene end was trimmed by 2 bases and the J gene end by 4 bases; junction bases not matched to a gene: 0. As DNA, the CDR3 is TGTGCCAGCAGTTACGGACAGGGCACTGAAGCTTTCTTT. It yields the protein CASSYGQGTEAFF.

This clonotype was detected ten times or more. This chain connects TRBV18 to TRBJ1-6, with 11 positions matching TRBD1. CDR3 length equals 16 residues. The junction had 4 bases not matched to a gene; V was cut back by 4 bases and J by 5 bases. CDR1 is KGHSH, CDR2 LQKENI, per germline. The DNA of the CDR3 is TGTGCCAGCTCACGGGGACAGGGGGGAAATAATTCACCCCTCCACTTT. It translates to CASSRGQGGNNSPLHF.

This clonotype was recorded many times. This chain joins TRBV20-1 and TRBJ2-6; D is undetermined. The CDR3 sequence is 16 residues long. V dropped 2 bases and J dropped 0 bases, with 11 bases sitting between them. In germline, CDR1 is DFQATT, CDR2 SNEGSKA (reference sequence). Here the CDR3 reads CSARPAGFSGANVLTF. CDR3 coding DNA: TGCAGTGCTAGACCCGCAGGTTTCTCTGGGGCCAACGTCCTGACTTTC.

The chain is built from TRBV19 and TRBJ2-1; the match to TRBD2 covers 7 bases. J lost 8 bases, V lost 4 bases, and 11 bases had no gene match. The CDR3 is 15 amino acids. CDR1 is LNHDA, CDR2 SQIVND, per germline (reference sequence). The CDR3 DNA follows: TGTGCCAGTAGTACCAGCGGGACGGGGACGTATGAGCAGTTCTTC. It encodes CASSTSGTGTYEQFF.

This rearrangement joins TRBV10-3 to TRBJ2-7; 12 bases fit TRBD2. The CDR3 totals 13 residues. Trimming cost V 2 bases and J 7 bases; bases outside gene matches: 0. Germline V gene sequence: CDR1 ENHRY, CDR2 SYGVKD. CDR3 coding DNA: TGTGCCATCAGTGAGACTAGCGGGAGGGAGCAGTACGTC. As protein: CAISETSGREQYV.

This chain joins TRBV2 and TRBJ1-5; D is unclear. CDR3 length: 14 residues. Deletions cut 5 bases from V and 2 bases from J, with 10 bases between. Germline V gene lookup returns CDR1 SNHLY and CDR2 FYNNEI. The CDR3 loop reads CASSQSSGNQPQHF. CDR3 DNA sequence: TGTGCCAGCAGTCAGAGTTCGGGCAATCAGCCCCAGCATTTT.

This clonotype was picked up a small number of times. In nucleotides, the CDR3 is TGTGCCATCAGTGGCCAGGGGACAGGCGTTGAAGCTTTCTTT. Its protein product is CAISGQGTGVEAFF. The chain links TRBV10-3 to TRBJ1-1, with 8 bases that match TRBD1. CDR3 length equals 14 residues. The J segment lost 7 bases and the V segment lost 4 bases, leaving 8 bases of the junction unmatched. The V gene's germline CDR1 is ENHRY and CDR2 SYGVKD.

The chain uses TRBV19 and TRBJ1-4; 10 nucleotides align to TRBD1. CDR1 is LNHDA, CDR2 SQIVND, per germline (reference sequence). There are 15 residues in the CDR3. The J segment lost 5 bases and the V segment lost 2 bases, leaving 2 bases of the junction unmatched. CDR3 in DNA: TGTGCCAGTAGTATATGGGGACAGGGGAATGAAAAACTGTTTTTT. It specifies CASSIWGQGNEKLFF.

The rearrangement links TRBV11-2 to TRBJ2-7, with D uncertain. Looked up from germline, CDR1 is SGHAT and CDR2 is FQNNGV. Trimming removed 3 bases at V and 5 bases at J, with 5 bases between. The length of the CDR3 is 11 residues. The CDR3 DNA reads TGTGCCAGCAGCTTTAGTGACGAGCAGTACGTC. This encodes CASSFSDEQYV.

This clonotype was picked up a small number of times. V usage is TRBV6-6 and J usage is TRBJ2-3; 8 nucleotides match TRBD2. J gave up 1 base and V 6 bases, and 12 bases lay outside the gene matches. The germline gives CDR1 MNHNY, CDR2 SVGAGI (reference sequence). CDR3 length: 17 amino acids. The CDR3 region is CASRRSGTRFRTDTQYF. In DNA form, the CDR3 reads TGTGCCAGCAGACGATCCGGGACTAGATTCCGCACAGATACGCAGTATTTT.

This chain links TRBV27 with TRBJ1-4; D may be TRBD1 (5 bases). CDR1 is MNHEY and CDR2 is SMNVEV in the germline V gene (reference sequence). The CDR3 sequence is 13 residues long. Trimming stripped 1 base from V and 8 bases from J, with 8 bases between. CDR3 sequence: CASSLFWGEKLFF. For the CDR3, the DNA is TGTGCCAGCAGTTTATTCTGGGGCGAAAAACTGTTTTTT.

In this sample, this clonotype turned up a few times. The chain combines TRBV2 with TRBJ2-5; possible D gene TRBD1, 6 bases. Trimming stripped 1 base from V and 0 bases from J, with 9 bases between. This CDR3 is 15 amino acids long. In germline, CDR1 is SNHLY, CDR2 FYNNEI. CDR3: CASSEGRGHQETQYF. In nucleotides, the CDR3 is TGTGCCAGCAGTGAAGGCAGGGGCCACCAAGAGACCCAGTACTTC. Full variable domain (remainder filled in from reference TRBV2 and TRBJ2-5): EPEVTQTPSHQVTQMGQEVILRCVPISNHLYFYWYRQILGQKVEFLVSFYNNEISEKSEIFDDQFSVERPDGSNFTLKIRSTKLEDSAMYFCASSEGRGHQETQYFGPGTRLLVL.

The chain joins TRBV5-6 to TRBJ1-4; D is perhaps TRBD1 (6 bases). The germline CDR1 and CDR2 sequences are SGHDT and YYEEEE. CDR3 size: 12 residues. Trimming removed 3 bases from V and 8 bases from J, with 8 bases in between. Here the CDR3 reads CASSYREEKLFF. The CDR3 DNA sequence: TGTGCCAGCAGCTACAGGGAGGAAAAACTGTTTTTT.

CDR3 sequence (DNA): TGTGCCAGCAGCTTGGAACCGGGACGGATGTACGAGCAGTACGTC. Its protein is CASSLEPGRMYEQYV. The chain links TRBV5-5 to TRBJ2-7; D tentatively fits TRBD1 or TRBD2 (5 bases each). The V end lost 0 bases, the J end lost 4 bases, and 14 bases lay between the germline ends. The germline V gene encodes CDR1 SGHKS and CDR2 YYEKEE (reference sequence). The CDR3 has 15 amino acids.

The chain couples TRBV11-2 to TRBJ2-2, with D possibly matching TRBD2 (7 bases). The V gene's germline CDR1 is SGHAT and CDR2 FQNNGV. Trimming took off 1 base at V and 0 bases at J, with 9 bases between the two ends. This CDR3 has 16 amino acids. DNA for the CDR3: TGTGCCAGCAGCTTAGCGGGGGGCGCGAACACCGGGGAGCTGTTTTTT. Protein product: CASSLAGGANTGELFF.

V usage is TRBV5-1 and J usage is TRBJ2-1, with 9 bases lining up with TRBD2. CDR1 and CDR2 (germline): SGHRS, YFSETQ. This CDR3 contains 14 residues. V shed 4 bases and J 7 bases; nucleotides not matched to a gene: 6. The CDR3 spells CASSRNGLANEQFF. CDR3 bases: TGCGCCAGCAGCCGAAATGGACTAGCGAATGAGCAGTTCTTC.

The rearrangement uses TRBV19 and TRBJ2-5; TRBD2 agrees at 10 bases. This CDR3 comprises 15 residues. Looked up from germline, CDR1 is LNHDA and CDR2 is SQIVND (reference sequence). After removal of 5 bases from V and 5 bases from J, the junction contained 8 bases not matched to a gene. CDR3 in DNA: TGTGCCAGTAGTGTACTAGCGGGGAGCTGGGAGACCCAGTACTTC. It is translated as CASSVLAGSWETQYF.

This clonotype was counted ten times or more. This chain uses TRBV27 with TRBJ2-7, with D tentatively TRBD1 (5 bases). The CDR3 loop spans 14 amino acids. The ends were cut back, 2 bases at V and 6 bases at J, with 14 bases in the middle. Germline CDR1 reads MNHEY; CDR2 reads SMNVEV (reference sequence). CDR3 amino acids: CASSLRGFVGEQYV. The CDR3 bases are TGTGCCAGCAGTTTAAGGGGATTTGTCGGCGAGCAGTACGTC.

This clonotype came up many times. The chain uses TRBV9 and TRBJ2-4, with TRBD2 as a possible D gene (6 bases). CDR1 SGDLS and CDR2 YYNGEE come from the germline V gene. The CDR3 sequence is 15 residues long. V was shortened by 4 bases and J by 3 bases, with 14 bases between the two germline ends. The chain's CDR3 is CASSPGTAGKNIQYF. The CDR3 DNA reads as TGTGCCAGCAGCCCAGGGACTGCGGGCAAAAACATTCAGTACTTC.

This clonotype was recorded a few times. V is TRBV3-1 and J is TRBJ2-5, with 7 bases aligning to TRBD2. The CDR3 runs 13 residues. CDR1 is LGHDT and CDR2 is YNNKEL in the germline V gene (reference sequence). V was clipped by 1 base and J by 4 bases; unmatched bases: 0. The CDR3 DNA sequence: TGTGCCAGCAGCCAAGGCGGGGGAGAGACCCAGTACTTC. It translates to CASSQGGGETQYF.

This chain uses TRBV20-1 with TRBJ1-2; 8 bases align to TRBD1. Trimming at V came to 2 bases and at J to 5 bases, leaving 4 bases not matched to a gene. CDR1 is DFQATT, CDR2 SNEGSKA, per germline (reference sequence). The CDR3 is made up of 13 amino acids. The CDR3 sequence: CSARLDRVYGYTF. The CDR3 DNA is TGCAGTGCTAGATTGGACAGGGTTTATGGCTACACCTTC.